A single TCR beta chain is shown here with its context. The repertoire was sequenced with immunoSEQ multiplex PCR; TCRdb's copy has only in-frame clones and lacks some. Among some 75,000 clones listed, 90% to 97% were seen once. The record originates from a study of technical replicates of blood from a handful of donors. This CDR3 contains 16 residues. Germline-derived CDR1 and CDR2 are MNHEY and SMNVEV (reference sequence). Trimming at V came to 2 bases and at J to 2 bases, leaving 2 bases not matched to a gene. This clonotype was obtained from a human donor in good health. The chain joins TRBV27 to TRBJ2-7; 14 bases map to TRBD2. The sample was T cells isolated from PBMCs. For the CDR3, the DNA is TGTGCCAGCAGTTTACGGGGACTAGCGGGAGCCTACGAGCAGTACTTC. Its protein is CASSLRGLAGAYEQYF.